This T cell receptor beta chain was captured by sequencing in a study of shared clonotypes between healthy human individuals. Points from the study as a whole: A limitation of the genetic and exposure-history diversity represented arose from few donors.

Note on this clone: Its target is unknown. Other nucleotide sequences from this sample produce the same CDR3.

Data came from immunoSEQ multiplex PCR; TCRdb stores just in-frame clones and leaves some out. The sample has roughly 410,000 clones, about 96% seen once. Donors, without exception, were Caucasian adults residing in Nashville, Tennessee. Researchers reported that CD8 memory united CD45RO+ cells with CCR7-negative CD45RA+ TemRA cells. This TCR came from a man between 25 and 39 years old in good health. What was sequenced was memory CD8+ T cells sorted from blood. Subset indicated: CD45RO+ cells pooled with CCR7-negative TemRA cells.

The DNA of the CDR3 is TGCAGCGTCGGGACGAACACCGGGGAGCTGTTTTTT. Translated, it gives CSVGTNTGELFF. The V gene is TRBV29-1, the J gene TRBJ2-2; perhaps TRBD2 as D (5 bases). The CDR3 contains 12 residues. Deletions cut 6 bases from V and 0 bases from J, with 5 bases between. From germline, CDR1 is SQVTM and CDR2 ANQGSEA.